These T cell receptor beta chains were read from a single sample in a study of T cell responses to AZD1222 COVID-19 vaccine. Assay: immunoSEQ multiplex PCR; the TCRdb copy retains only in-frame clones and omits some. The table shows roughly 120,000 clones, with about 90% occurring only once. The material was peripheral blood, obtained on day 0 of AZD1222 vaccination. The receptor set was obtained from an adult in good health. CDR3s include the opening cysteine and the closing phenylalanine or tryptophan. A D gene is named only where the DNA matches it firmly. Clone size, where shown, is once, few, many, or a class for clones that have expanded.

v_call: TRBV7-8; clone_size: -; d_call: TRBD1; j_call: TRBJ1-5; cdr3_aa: CASSLAGGYQPQHF; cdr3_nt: TGTGCCAGCAGCTTGGCAGGGGGCTATCAGCCCCAGCATTTT
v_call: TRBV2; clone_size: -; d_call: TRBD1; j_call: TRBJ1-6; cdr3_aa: CASNPGQGPNSPLHF; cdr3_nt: TGTGCCAGCAACCCCGGACAGGGGCCTAATTCACCCCTCCACTTT
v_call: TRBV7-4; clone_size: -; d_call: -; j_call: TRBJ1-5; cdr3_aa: CVQRSNQPQHF; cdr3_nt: TGTGTACAGCGTAGCAATCAGCCCCAGCATTTT
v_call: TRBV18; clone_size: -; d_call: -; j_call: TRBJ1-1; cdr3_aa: CASSPPGGRRNTEAFF; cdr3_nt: TGTGCCAGCTCACCACCGGGGGGCAGAAGGAACACTGAAGCTTTCTTT
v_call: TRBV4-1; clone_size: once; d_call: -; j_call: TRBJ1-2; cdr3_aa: CASSSGAGHYGYTF; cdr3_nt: TGCGCCAGCAGCTCCGGGGCAGGGCACTATGGCTACACCTTC
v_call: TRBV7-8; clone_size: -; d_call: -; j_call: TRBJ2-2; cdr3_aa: CASSPIPGQVRSGELFF; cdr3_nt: TGTGCCAGCAGCCCTATTCCGGGGCAGGTCCGGAGCGGGGAGCTGTTTTTT
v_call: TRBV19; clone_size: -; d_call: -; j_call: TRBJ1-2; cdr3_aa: CASSIAVSGQGYGYTF; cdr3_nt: TGTGCCAGTAGTATAGCGGTTTCGGGGCAGGGCTATGGCTACACCTTC
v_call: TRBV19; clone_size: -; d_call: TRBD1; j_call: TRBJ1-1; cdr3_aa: CASSSLGQGASTEAFF; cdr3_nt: TGTGCCAGTAGTAGTCTGGGACAGGGGGCAAGCACTGAAGCTTTCTTT
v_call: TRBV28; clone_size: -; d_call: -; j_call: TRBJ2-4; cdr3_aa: CASSLSGTRSGNIQYF; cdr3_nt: TGTGCCAGCAGTTTATCTGGGACCAGGTCAGGGAACATTCAGTACTTC
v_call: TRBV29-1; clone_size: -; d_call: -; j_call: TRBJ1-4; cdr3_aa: CSAKPAGVATNEKLFF; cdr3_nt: TGCAGCGCCAAGCCGGCAGGAGTGGCAACTAATGAAAAACTGTTTTTT
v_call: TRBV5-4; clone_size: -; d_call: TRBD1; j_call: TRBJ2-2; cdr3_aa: CASSTPPGGTGELFF; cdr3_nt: TGTGCCAGCAGCACCCCCCCAGGGGGCACCGGGGAGCTGTTTTTT
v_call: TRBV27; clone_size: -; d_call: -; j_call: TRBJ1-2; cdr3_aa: CASRDPKWGVYTF; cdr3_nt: TGTGCCAGCAGGGACCCTAAGTGGGGGGTCTACACCTTC
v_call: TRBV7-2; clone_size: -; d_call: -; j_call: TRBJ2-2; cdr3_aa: CASSIGPSAGELFF; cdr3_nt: TGTGCCAGCAGTATCGGGCCCTCGGCCGGGGAGCTGTTTTTT
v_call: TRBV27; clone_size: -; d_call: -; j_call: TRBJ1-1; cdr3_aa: CASSFFRQNTEAFF; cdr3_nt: TGTGCCAGCAGTTTTTTTCGCCAGAACACTGAAGCTTTCTTT
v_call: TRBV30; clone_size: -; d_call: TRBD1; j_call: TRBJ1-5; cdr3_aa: CAWSGDRDQPQHF; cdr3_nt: TGTGCCTGGAGTGGGGACAGGGATCAGCCCCAGCATTTT
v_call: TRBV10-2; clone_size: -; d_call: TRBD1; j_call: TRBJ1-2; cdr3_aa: CASSPGGQGARGYTF; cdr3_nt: TGCGCCAGCAGCCCCGGGGGGCAGGGGGCAAGGGGCTACACCTTC